The rows below give T cell receptor beta chains drawn from one sample of a study of tumor-infiltrating lymphocytes in primary liver carcinoma. TCRdb itself ran the multiplex PCR reads through MiXCR, one entry per CDR3 protein. The sample shows under 130,000 distinct CDR3 sequences, about four fifths of them seen only once. The sample consisted of liver tumor tissue from sampling region 3. Every receptor here comes from a man between 40 and 49 years old with primary liver carcinoma and hepatitis B virus infection. Each CDR3 is given with its conserved first and last residue. D genes are given only for firm matches. Clone size is stated in some rows and not others, as once, few, many or a class when expanded.

V gene: TRBV4-1
J gene: TRBJ2-3
D gene: TRBD2
clone size: few
CDR3 protein: CANSETSGTPDTQYF
CDR3 DNA: TGTGCCAACAGTGAGACTAGCGGTACGCCAGATACGCAGTATTTT

V gene: TRBV5-4
J gene: TRBJ2-3
D gene: -
clone size: -
CDR3 protein: CASSLVSGWDQYF
CDR3 DNA: TGTGCCAGCAGCTTGGTATCAGGGTGGGACCAGTATTTT

V gene: TRBV29-1
J gene: TRBJ2-7
D gene: -
clone size: few
CDR3 protein: CSDTSSSYEQYF
CDR3 DNA: TGCAGCGATACCTCGAGCTCCTACGAACAGTACTTC

V gene: TRBV12-3/TRBV12-4
J gene: TRBJ2-3
D gene: -
clone size: -
CDR3 protein: CASSPSGGMQYF
CDR3 DNA: TGTGCCAGCAGCCCCTCCGGAGGTATGCAGTATTTT

V gene: TRBV28
J gene: TRBJ2-3
D gene: -
clone size: many
CDR3 protein: CASRVGGPTDTQYF
CDR3 DNA: TGTGCCAGCAGGGTGGGGGGGCCCACAGATACGCAGTATTTT

V gene: TRBV11-1
J gene: TRBJ2-3
D gene: -
clone size: -
CDR3 protein: CASSSRGSSVGARIETQYF
CDR3 DNA: TGTGCCAGCAGCTCTAGGGGAAGCTCTGTTGGAGCCCGCATAGAAACGCAGTATTTT

V gene: TRBV6-1
J gene: TRBJ2-2
D gene: -
clone size: -
CDR3 protein: CASSVLPTSLHGELFF
CDR3 DNA: TGTGCCAGCAGTGTACTCCCCACTAGCTTACACGGGGAGCTGTTTTTT

V gene: TRBV29-1
J gene: TRBJ2-3
D gene: -
clone size: -
CDR3 protein: CSAEDGVAHYF
CDR3 DNA: TGCAGCGCTGAAGATGGGGTAGCGCACTATTTT

V gene: TRBV30
J gene: TRBJ2-7
D gene: -
clone size: -
CDR3 protein: CAWIDLYEQYF
CDR3 DNA: TGTGCCTGGATTGACCTCTACGAGCAGTACTTC

V gene: TRBV11-3
J gene: TRBJ1-1
D gene: -
clone size: few
CDR3 protein: CASSLGMDTEAFF
CDR3 DNA: TGTGCCAGCAGCTTAGGAATGGACACTGAAGCTTTCTTT

V gene: TRBV5-1
J gene: TRBJ2-1
D gene: -
clone size: -
CDR3 protein: CASSLADSSYNEQLF
CDR3 DNA: TGCGCCAGCAGCTTGGCAGACTCGTCCTACAATGAGCAGTTGTTT

V gene: TRBV5-1
J gene: TRBJ1-2
D gene: TRBD1
clone size: -
CDR3 protein: CGSSLDPGTVYGYTF
CDR3 DNA: TGCGGCAGCAGCTTGGACCCCGGGACAGTGTATGGCTACACCTTC